This TCR beta chain was sequenced during a study of shared clonotypes between healthy human individuals. General study points: It was the few donors that limited the genetic and exposure-history diversity represented.

In regard to this clone: Its antigen is undetermined.

TCRdb's table, derived via immunoSEQ multiplex PCR, lists solely in-frame clones and lacks some. The sample contains around 2,000,000 clones, about 95% of which appear only once. The CDR3 loop spans 16 amino acids. Germline CDR1 SGHRS, CDR2 YFSETQ. J was trimmed by 4 bases and V by 4 bases; bases with no gene match: 10. Terminally differentiated effector memory CD45RA+ cells were left out of the naive CD8 fraction, which was CD45RO-negative and positively selected for CCR7. This rearrangement joins TRBV5-1 to TRBJ2-2; 7 bases fit TRBD2. This TCR came from a man in his late teens or twenties in good health. Sequencing used naive CD8+ T cells sorted from blood. The CDR3 nucleotides read TGCGCCAGCAGCCCACGTGGGGGAGGGAGCACCGGGGAGCTGTTTTTT. It specifies CASSPRGGGSTGELFF. The variable domain in full, with the rest retrieved from reference TRBV5-1 and TRBJ2-2, is KAGVTQTPRYLIKTRGQQVTLSCSPISGHRSVSWYQQTPGQGLQFLFEYFSETQRNKGNFPGRFSGRQFSNSRSEMNVSTLELGDSALYLCASSPRGGGSTGELFFGEGSRLTVL.